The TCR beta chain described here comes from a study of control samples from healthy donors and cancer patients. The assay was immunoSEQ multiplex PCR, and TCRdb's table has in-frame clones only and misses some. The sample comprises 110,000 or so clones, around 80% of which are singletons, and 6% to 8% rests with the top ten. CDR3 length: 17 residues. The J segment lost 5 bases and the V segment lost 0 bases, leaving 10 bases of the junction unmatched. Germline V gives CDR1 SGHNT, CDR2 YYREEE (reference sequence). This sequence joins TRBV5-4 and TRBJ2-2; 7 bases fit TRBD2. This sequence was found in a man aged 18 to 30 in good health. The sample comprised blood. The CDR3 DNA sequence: TGTGCCAGCAGCTTGGTTCCCTCTGGGGGAGGGACCGGGGAGCTGTTTTTT. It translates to CASSLVPSGGGTGELFF.